A selection of T cell receptor beta chains follows, all from one sample in a study of cytomegalovirus exposure and HLA in healthy donors. Repertoires were generated with immunoSEQ multiplex PCR, while TCRdb's copy carries only in-frame clones and drops some. The sample lists around 84,000 clones, 70% to 85% occurring once. The sequenced sample consisted of PBMCs. All receptors derive from a human donor in good health. The CDR3 runs from the conserved cysteine through the conserved F or W. D genes are given only for firm matches. Clone size is given for some rows only: seen once, a few or many times, or a class if the clone is expanded.

TGTGCCAGCAGCTCAGAGACTAGCGGGGGGGCGGAGGCCGGGGAGCTGTTTTTT | CASSSETSGGAEAGELFF | TRBJ2-2 | - | TRBV9 | TRBD2
TGTGCCTGGACGGAGGGGAGCTCCTACGAGCAGTACTTC | CAWTEGSSYEQYF | TRBJ2-7 | - | TRBV30 | -
TGTGCCAGCAGTAACGTGGGGGGAGAAGAGACCCAGTACTTC | CASSNVGGEETQYF | TRBJ2-5 | - | TRBV6-1 | -
TGTGCCAGTAGTATACGAGGGACAGGGACTAGCACAGATACGCAGTATTTT | CASSIRGTGTSTDTQYF | TRBJ2-3 | - | TRBV19 | TRBD1
TGCGCCAGCAGCTTTAACAGACCGAACACTGAAGCTTTCTTT | CASSFNRPNTEAFF | TRBJ1-1 | - | TRBV5-1 | -
TGTGCCAGCAGCTTGTTGGGACAGGGGGAAAGAGCTTTCTTT | CASSLLGQGERAFF | TRBJ1-1 | few | TRBV5-6 | TRBD1
TGCGCCAGCAGTGGAGCGGGGACAGGAAACACTGAAGCTTTCTTT | CASSGAGTGNTEAFF | TRBJ1-1 | - | TRBV5-1 | TRBD1
TGCGCCAGCAGTGGGGGGGGCTACGAGCAGTACTTC | CASSGGGYEQYF | TRBJ2-7 | few | TRBV10-2 | TRBD2
TGTGCCAGCAGCTCCAGGGGGCCCAAGAACACTGAAGCTTTCTTT | CASSSRGPKNTEAFF | TRBJ1-1 | - | TRBV7-2 | TRBD1
TGTGCCAGCAGCCCGGACGCCAGAAAAAGAGGGTCCTACGAGCAGTACTTC | CASSPDARKRGSYEQYF | TRBJ2-7 | - | TRBV27 | -
TGCGCCAGCAGCTCTGGACTAACGGCGGACACAGATACGCAGTATTTT | CASSSGLTADTDTQYF | TRBJ2-3 | - | TRBV5-1 | -
TGTGCCAGCAGCCGCGGGGGGAGGGGATTATACGAGCAGTACTTC | CASSRGGRGLYEQYF | TRBJ2-7 | - | TRBV14 | TRBD2
TGTGCCAGCAGCTTGTACAGGGTCGTAAGCAATCAGCCCCAGCATTTT | CASSLYRVVSNQPQHF | TRBJ1-5 | - | TRBV7-8 | -
TGTGCCAGCAGAAGACAGGGGTCTAACTATGGCTACACCTTC | CASRRQGSNYGYTF | TRBJ1-2 | - | TRBV25-1 | TRBD1
TGTGCCATCAGTGACTCCCTAATGAATGAAGCTTTCTTT | CAISDSLMNEAFF | TRBJ1-1 | - | TRBV10-3 | -